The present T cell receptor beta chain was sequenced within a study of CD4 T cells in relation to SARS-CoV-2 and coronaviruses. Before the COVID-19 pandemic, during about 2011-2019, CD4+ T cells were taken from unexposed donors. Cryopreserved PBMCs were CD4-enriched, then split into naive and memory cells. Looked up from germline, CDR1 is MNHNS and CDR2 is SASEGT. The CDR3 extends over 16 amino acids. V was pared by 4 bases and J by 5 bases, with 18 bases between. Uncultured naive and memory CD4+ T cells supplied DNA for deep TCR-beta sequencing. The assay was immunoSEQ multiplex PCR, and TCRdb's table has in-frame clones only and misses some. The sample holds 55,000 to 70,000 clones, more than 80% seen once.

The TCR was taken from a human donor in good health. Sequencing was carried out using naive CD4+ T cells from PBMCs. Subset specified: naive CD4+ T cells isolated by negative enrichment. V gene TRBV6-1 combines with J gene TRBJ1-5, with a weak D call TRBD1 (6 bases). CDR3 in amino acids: CASSGEWGRGHQPQHF. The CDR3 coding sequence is TGTGCCAGCAGTGGGGAATGGGGCAGGGGTCATCAGCCCCAGCATTTT.